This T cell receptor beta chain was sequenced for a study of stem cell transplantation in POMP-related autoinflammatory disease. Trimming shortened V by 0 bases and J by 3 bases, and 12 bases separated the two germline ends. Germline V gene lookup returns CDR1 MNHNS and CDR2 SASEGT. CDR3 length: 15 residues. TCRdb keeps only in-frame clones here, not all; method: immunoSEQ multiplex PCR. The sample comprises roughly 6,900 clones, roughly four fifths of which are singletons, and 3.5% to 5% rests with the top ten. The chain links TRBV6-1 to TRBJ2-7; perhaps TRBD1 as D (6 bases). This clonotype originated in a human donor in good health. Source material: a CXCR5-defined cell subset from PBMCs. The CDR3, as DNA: TGTGCCAGCAGTGAAGCCCCAACAGGGTTCTACGAGCAGTACTTC. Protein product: CASSEAPTGFYEQYF.